One and the same sample provided the 4 T cell receptor beta chains below, sequenced in a study of CD8+ T cells in alopecia areata (dated by TCRdb to the late 2010s). The intended sense of this specimen's treatment or condition label: oral pan-JAK inhibitor, 5-10 mg twice daily. The library relied on the immunoSEQ multiplex PCR assay. RNA was extracted from all samples and reverse transcribed into cDNA as template for TCR sequencing. TCRdb carries this immuneACCESS record with in-frame sequences only. Its versions omit some clonotypes, under half of them owing to an unresolved V gene in the studies checked, with the rest unexplained. This sample is represented by around 190,000 clones; less than 70% of them were singletons. The top ten clones comprise approximately 1.2% of the sample. The starting material was CD4+ T cells sorted from blood, obtained around week 50, from a patient treated with tofacitinib. The origin of the receptors is a human donor with alopecia areata.

J is TRBJ1-2 and V is TRBV7-2; D is uncertain. Trimming stripped 5 bases from V and 2 bases from J, with 6 bases between. CDR1 and CDR2 from the germline V gene are SGHTA and FQGNSA. The CDR3 has 12 amino acids. This CDR3 reads CASSRTNYGYTF. Written as DNA, the CDR3 is TGTGCCAGCAGCCGGACGAACTATGGCTACACCTTC.

The chain combines TRBV5-1 with TRBJ1-5; D is uncertain. Between the trimmed V and J ends, which lost 0 bases and 5 bases, there was a span of 6 bases. Germline V gene lookup returns CDR1 SGHRS and CDR2 YFSETQ. This CDR3 is built from 13 residues. This CDR3 reads CASSLGVDQPQHF. The CDR3 nucleotides read TGCGCCAGCAGCTTGGGGGTGGATCAGCCCCAGCATTTT.

The CDR3 DNA reads TGTGCCAGCAGCTTAGACAGACAGGGGGGCACTGAAGCTTTCTTT. Translation gives CASSLDRQGGTEAFF. The V call is TRBV7-2, the J call TRBJ1-1, with 9 bases fitting TRBD1. CDR3 length: 15 amino acids. After removal of 1 base from V and 4 bases from J, the junction contained 4 bases not matched to a gene. Germline CDR1 is SGHTA and CDR2 is FQGNSA.

The gene calls are TRBV4-3 and TRBJ2-1; possibly TRBD1 or TRBD2 for D (6 bases each). Germline V lookup: CDR1 LGHNA, CDR2 YSLEER. V lost 1 base, J lost 2 bases, and 12 bases lay in between. The CDR3 loop spans 16 amino acids. CDR3 sequence: CASSQAIGGTYNEQFF. CDR3 sequence (DNA): TGCGCCAGCAGCCAAGCCATAGGGGGGACCTACAATGAGCAGTTCTTC.